This TCR beta chain was identified in a study of naive and memory T cell subsets. Reverse transcription of blood and skin TCR RNA was primed at alpha and beta constant regions. Amplification of ligated cDNA took four PCR rounds with SP2 and nested alpha and beta constant primers. TCRdb re-called the 5' RACE reads through MiXCR, storing one row per CDR3 protein. The table records just over 25,000 distinct CDR3 sequences, roughly 25% of them present only once. This clonotype was detected a few times. Whole-blood samples were 2.5 to 3 ml of peripheral blood from healthy adult volunteers. A UMI-containing oligonucleotide was joined by 3' ligation to the TCR cDNA template. This CDR3 region has 13 residues. Germline CDR1 is WNHNN and CDR2 is SYGVQD (reference sequence). Deletions cut 0 bases from V and 8 bases from J, with 7 bases between.

This sequence was found in a female donor in good health. This chain uses TRBV10-1 with TRBJ2-2; no reliable D call. CDR3 region: CASSESTFGELFF. The CDR3 DNA reads TGCGCCAGCAGTGAGTCGACGTTTGGGGAGCTGTTTTTT.